The entry below describes one TCR beta chain. Assay used: immunoSEQ multiplex PCR; TCRdb lists only in-frame clones, some missing. Of 350,000 to 450,000 clones detected, 80% to 90% appear once; the ten largest clones hold around 3.6%. The source of the sample is a study of Ad26.COV2.S vaccination and SARS-CoV-2 variants. Germline CDR1 SGHTA, CDR2 FQGNSA. This CDR3 has 13 residues. V shed 5 bases, J shed 7 bases, and the junction held 3 bases outside the gene matches. Specified treatment: roughly 19 received Ad26.COV2.S at low or high dose, single or two shots; roughly five received placebo; per-sample allocation not given. Vaccine and placebo recipients were sampled on day 63 after the first injection.

The material was peripheral blood, obtained in a trial of Ad26.COV2.S vaccine versus placebo. The V gene is TRBV7-2, the J gene TRBJ2-1, with 9 bases that match TRBD1. The clonotype originates from a person aged 18 to 59 who received the Ad26.COV2.S COVID-19 vaccine or a placebo. The CDR3 sequence: CASSPGTGNEQFF. DNA of the CDR3: TGTGCCAGCAGCCCAGGGACAGGGAATGAGCAGTTCTTC.